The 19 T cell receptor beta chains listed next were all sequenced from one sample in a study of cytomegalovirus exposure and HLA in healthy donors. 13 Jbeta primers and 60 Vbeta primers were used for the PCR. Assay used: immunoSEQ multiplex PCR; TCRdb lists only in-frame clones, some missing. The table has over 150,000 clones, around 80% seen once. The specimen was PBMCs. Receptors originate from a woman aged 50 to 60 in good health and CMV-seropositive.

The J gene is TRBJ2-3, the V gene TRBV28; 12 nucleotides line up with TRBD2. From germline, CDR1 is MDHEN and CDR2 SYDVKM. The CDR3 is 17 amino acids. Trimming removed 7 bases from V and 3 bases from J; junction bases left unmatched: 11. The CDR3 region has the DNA TGTGCCAGCACACAAGGCGGACTAGCGGGGAGGACAGATACGCAGTATTTT. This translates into CASTQGGLAGRTDTQYF.

The CDR3 is CASSPGQGYEQYF. For the CDR3, the DNA is TGTGCCAGCAGCCCGGGACAGGGCTACGAGCAGTACTTC. The genes are TRBV7-9 and TRBJ2-7; 9 bases are a match to TRBD1. Trimming at V came to 5 bases and at J to 3 bases, leaving 2 bases not matched to a gene. The CDR3 totals 13 residues. Germline lookup yields CDR1 SEHNR and CDR2 FQNEAQ (reference sequence). Supplemented by reference TRBV7-9 and TRBJ2-7, the full variable domain reads DTGVSQNPRHKITKRGQNVTFRCDPISEHNRLYWYRQTLGQGPEFLTYFQNEAQLEKSRLLSDRFSAERPKGSFSTLEIQRTEQGDSAMYLCASSPGQGYEQYFGPGTRLTVT.

The CDR3 is CASSPGSSGNTIYF. The CDR3 nucleotides are TGCGCCAGCAGCCCCGGGAGCTCTGGAAACACCATATATTTT. The genes are TRBV5-1 and TRBJ1-3; D not resolved. CDR1 and CDR2 (germline): SGHRS, YFSETQ. Trimming stripped 4 bases from V and 0 bases from J, with 8 bases between. The CDR3 length is 14 residues.

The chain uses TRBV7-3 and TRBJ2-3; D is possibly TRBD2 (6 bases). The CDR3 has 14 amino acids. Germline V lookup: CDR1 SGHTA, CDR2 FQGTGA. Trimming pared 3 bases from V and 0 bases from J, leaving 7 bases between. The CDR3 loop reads CASSLGTSTDTQYF. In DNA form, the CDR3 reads TGTGCCAGCAGCTTGGGGACTAGCACAGATACGCAGTATTTT.

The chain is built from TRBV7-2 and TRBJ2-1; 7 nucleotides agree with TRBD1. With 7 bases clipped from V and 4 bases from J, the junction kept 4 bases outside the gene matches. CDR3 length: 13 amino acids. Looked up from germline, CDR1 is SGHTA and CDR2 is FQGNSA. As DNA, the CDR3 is TGTGCCAGCATAGGGGGCTTATACAATGAGCAGTTCTTC. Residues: CASIGGLYNEQFF. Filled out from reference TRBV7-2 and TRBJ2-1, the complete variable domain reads GAGVSQSPSNKVTEKGKDVELRCDPISGHTALYWYRQSLGQGLEFLIYFQGNSAPDKSGLPSDRFSAERTGGSVSTLTIQRTQQEDSAVYLCASIGGLYNEQFFGPGTRLTVL.

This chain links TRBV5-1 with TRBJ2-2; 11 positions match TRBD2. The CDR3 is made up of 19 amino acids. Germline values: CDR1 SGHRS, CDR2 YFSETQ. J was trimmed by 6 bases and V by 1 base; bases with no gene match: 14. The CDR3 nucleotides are TGCGCCAGCAGCTTGACACCTCCACAACTAGCGGGAGTTGCCGGGGAGCTGTTTTTT. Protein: CASSLTPPQLAGVAGELFF.

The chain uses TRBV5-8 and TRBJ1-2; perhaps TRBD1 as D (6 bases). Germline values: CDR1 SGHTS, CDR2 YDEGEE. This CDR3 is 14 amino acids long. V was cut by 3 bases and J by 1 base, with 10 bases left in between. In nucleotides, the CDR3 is TGTGCCAGCAGCTCATTACAGGGTAACTATGGCTACACCTTC. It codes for CASSSLQGNYGYTF.

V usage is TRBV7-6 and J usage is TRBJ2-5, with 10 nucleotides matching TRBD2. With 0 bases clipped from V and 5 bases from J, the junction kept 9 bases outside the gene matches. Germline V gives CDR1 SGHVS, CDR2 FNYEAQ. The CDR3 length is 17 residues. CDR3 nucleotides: TGTGCCAGCAGCTTAGCGATACCTAGCGGGAGTAGGGAGACCCAGTACTTC. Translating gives CASSLAIPSGSRETQYF.

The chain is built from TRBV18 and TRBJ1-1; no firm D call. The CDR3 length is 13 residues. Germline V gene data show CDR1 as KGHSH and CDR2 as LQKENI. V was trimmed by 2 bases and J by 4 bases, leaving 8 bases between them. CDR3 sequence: CASSPTRGTEAFF. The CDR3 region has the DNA TGTGCCAGCTCACCAACCCGGGGCACTGAAGCTTTCTTT.

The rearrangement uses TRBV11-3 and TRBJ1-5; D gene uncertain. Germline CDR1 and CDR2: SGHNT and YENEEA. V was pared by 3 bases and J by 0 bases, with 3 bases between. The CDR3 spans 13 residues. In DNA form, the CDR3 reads TGTGCCAGCAGCTTGAGTAGCAATCAGCCCCAGCATTTT. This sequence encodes CASSLSSNQPQHF.

For the CDR3, the DNA is TGTGCCAGCAGCCCGCAGACTAGCGGCTCCTACGAGCAGTACTTC. It specifies CASSPQTSGSYEQYF. This sequence joins TRBV5-6 and TRBJ2-5, with TRBD2 matching 9 bases. The end of the DNA is better explained by TRBJ2-7, so the J call may be wrong. Germline CDR1 and CDR2: SGHDT and YYEEEE. CDR3 length equals 15 residues.

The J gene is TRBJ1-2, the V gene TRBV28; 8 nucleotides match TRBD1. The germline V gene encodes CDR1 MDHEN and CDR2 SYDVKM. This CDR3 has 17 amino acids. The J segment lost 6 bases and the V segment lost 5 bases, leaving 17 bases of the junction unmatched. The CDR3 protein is CASSPLTGAIRFNGYTF. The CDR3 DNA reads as TGTGCCAGCAGTCCGCTGACAGGGGCGATACGGTTTAATGGCTACACCTTC.

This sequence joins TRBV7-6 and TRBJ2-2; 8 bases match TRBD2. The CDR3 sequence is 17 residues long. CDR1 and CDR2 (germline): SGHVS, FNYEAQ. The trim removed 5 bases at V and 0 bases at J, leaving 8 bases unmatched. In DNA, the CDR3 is TGTGCCAGCAGCCCCCCCCGCGGGGGGACGAACACCGGGGAGCTGTTTTTT. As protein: CASSPPRGGTNTGELFF.

The CDR3 protein is CASSAWDTRDYYGYTF. The DNA for the CDR3 is TGTGCCAGCAGTGCTTGGGACACCCGAGACTACTATGGCTACACCTTC. V gene TRBV28 combines with J gene TRBJ1-2; D might be TRBD1 (6 bases). V dropped 5 bases and J dropped 3 bases, with 19 bases sitting between them. The germline V gene encodes CDR1 MDHEN and CDR2 SYDVKM. The CDR3 has 16 amino acids.

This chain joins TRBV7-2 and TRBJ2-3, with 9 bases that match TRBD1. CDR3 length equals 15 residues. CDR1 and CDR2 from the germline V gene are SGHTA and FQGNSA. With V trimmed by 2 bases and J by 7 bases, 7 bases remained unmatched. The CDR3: CASSLNPTGGYTQYF. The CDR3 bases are TGTGCCAGCAGCTTAAACCCGACAGGGGGGTATACGCAGTATTTT.

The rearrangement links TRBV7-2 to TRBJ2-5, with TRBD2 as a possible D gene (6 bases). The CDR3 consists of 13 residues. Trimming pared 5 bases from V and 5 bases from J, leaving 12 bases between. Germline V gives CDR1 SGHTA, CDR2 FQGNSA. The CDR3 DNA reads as TGTGCCAGCAGCCGCCGGGCGGGGGAGACCCAGTACTTC. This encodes CASSRRAGETQYF.

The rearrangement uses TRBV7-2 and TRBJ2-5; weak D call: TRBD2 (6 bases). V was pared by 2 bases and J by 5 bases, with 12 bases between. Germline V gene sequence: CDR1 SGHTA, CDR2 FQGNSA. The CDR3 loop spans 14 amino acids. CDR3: CASSLYGAGETQYF. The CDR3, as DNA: TGTGCCAGCAGCTTATACGGGGCGGGGGAGACCCAGTACTTC.

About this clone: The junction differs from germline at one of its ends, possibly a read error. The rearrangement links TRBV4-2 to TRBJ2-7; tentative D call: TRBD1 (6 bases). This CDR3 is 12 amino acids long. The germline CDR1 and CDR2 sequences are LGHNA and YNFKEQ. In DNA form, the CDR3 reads TGTGCCAGCAGCCAATCCCGGGACATCGCCGTCTTC. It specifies CASSQSRDIAVF.

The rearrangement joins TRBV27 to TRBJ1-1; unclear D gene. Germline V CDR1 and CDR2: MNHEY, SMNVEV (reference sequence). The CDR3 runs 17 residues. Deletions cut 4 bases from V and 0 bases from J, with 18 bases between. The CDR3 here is CASSSRTEGYLNTEAFF. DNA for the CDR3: TGTGCCAGCAGTTCCAGAACTGAGGGATACCTGAACACTGAAGCTTTCTTT.